This T cell receptor (beta chain) emerged from a study of blood T cell repertoires in COVID-19. TCRdb's table, derived via immunoSEQ multiplex PCR, lists solely in-frame clones and lacks some. This table has 35,000 to 45,000 clones, roughly 75% appearing once. This clone was picked up a small number of times. The specimen sequenced was peripheral blood. The sequence was collected from a man between 65 and 85 years old with acute or convalescent COVID-19.

CDR3 in amino acids: CASSRTGNTGELFF. CDR3 DNA: TGTGCCAGCAGCCGGACAGGGAACACCGGGGAGCTGTTTTTT. The V gene is TRBV6-5, the J gene TRBJ2-2, with 7 bases aligning to TRBD1. The CDR3 extends over 14 amino acids. Germline V CDR1 and CDR2: MNHEY, SVGAGI. The ends lost 6 bases at V and 1 base at J; junction bases unmatched: 2.